These 2 T cell receptor beta chains were all obtained from the same sample, sequenced in a study of T cell changes during pregnancy in multiple sclerosis. Measured with immunoSEQ multiplex PCR; TCRdb has only the in-frame clones, and not every one. The sample consists of just under 35,000 clones, roughly 93% of them appearing once. Sequenced here: peripheral blood, sampled in the second trimester of pregnancy. Receptors were obtained from a female donor in good health, enrolled as a control in a pregnancy study.

The chain combines TRBV6-1 with TRBJ1-2; TRBD1 aligns across 7 bases. CDR3 length: 13 residues. Per the germline V gene, CDR1 is MNHNS and CDR2 is SASEGT. The trim removed 5 bases at V and 6 bases at J, leaving 6 bases unmatched. The CDR3 protein is CASSSTGSHGYTF. CDR3 sequence (DNA): TGTGCCAGCAGTTCGACAGGGAGCCATGGCTACACCTTC.

The J gene is TRBJ2-7, the V gene TRBV5-5; 12 nucleotides match TRBD2. The germline V gene encodes CDR1 SGHKS and CDR2 YYEKEE (reference sequence). The CDR3 is 16 amino acids. V gave up 3 bases and J gave up 2 bases; unmatched junction bases: 6. As DNA, the CDR3 is TGTGCCAGCAGCTCCCAGACTAGCGGGAGTACCTACGAGCAGTACTTC. Protein product: CASSSQTSGSTYEQYF.